Each of the 26 T cell receptor beta chains below was sequenced from the same sample in a study of OX40 agonist ivuxolimab in advanced cancers. Generated by immunoSEQ multiplex PCR, the TCRdb table keeps only in-frame clones and is missing some. This table has 70,000 to 75,000 clones, around nine tenths appearing once. The source material was CD4+ or CD8+ T cells sorted from blood, sampled in a trial of the OX40 agonist ivuxolimab. The receptors were gathered from an adult with an advanced solid tumor such as melanoma, head and neck, liver or kidney cancer.

This chain links TRBV30 with TRBJ2-7; D not certain. The CDR3 contains 14 residues. The germline V and J ends were trimmed by 3 bases and 0 bases, with 12 bases remaining between them. Per the germline V gene, CDR1 is GTSNPN and CDR2 is SVGIG (reference sequence). The CDR3 reads CAWRPWTNSYEQYF. CDR3 in DNA: TGTGCCTGGAGACCCTGGACGAACTCCTACGAGCAGTACTTC.

V usage is TRBV15 and J usage is TRBJ2-1; 8 bases fit TRBD2. The ends lost 4 bases at V and 10 bases at J; junction bases unmatched: 12. This CDR3 spans 15 amino acids. Germline-derived CDR1 and CDR2 are LNHNV and YYDKDF (reference sequence). CDR3 protein: CATSIVTSGRGEQFF. The DNA for the CDR3 is TGTGCCACCAGCATTGTTACTAGCGGCCGGGGGGAGCAGTTCTTC.

The chain employs TRBV4-2 and TRBJ1-2, with D possibly being TRBD1 (5 bases). The CDR3 loop spans 16 amino acids. V was clipped by 4 bases and J by 2 bases, with 17 bases between them. Germline CDR1 LGHNA, CDR2 YNFKEQ. The CDR3 sequence is CASSPRGGQINYGYTF. The DNA for the CDR3 is TGTGCCAGCAGCCCCCGGGGCGGCCAGATCAACTATGGCTACACCTTC.

V usage is TRBV19 and J usage is TRBJ1-5, with D tentatively TRBD1 (5 bases). Trimming removed 4 bases at V and 3 bases at J, with 13 bases between. The CDR3 contains 15 residues. Germline lookup yields CDR1 LNHDA and CDR2 SQIVND (reference sequence). As DNA, the CDR3 is TGTGCCAGTAGTAGGGGGACGATACCCAATCAGCCCCAGCATTTT. Translation gives CASSRGTIPNQPQHF.

In nucleotides, the CDR3 is TGTGCCAGCAGCGTGAGCGGGACTGAAGCTTTCTTT. Translating gives CASSVSGTEAFF. The rearrangement uses TRBV11-3 and TRBJ1-1; D gene uncertain. The V end lost 5 bases, the J end lost 5 bases, and 9 bases lay between the germline ends. Germline V CDR1 and CDR2: SGHNT, YENEEA. CDR3 length: 12 amino acids.

The chain joins TRBV5-4 to TRBJ1-6; TRBD1 is a possible D gene (5 bases). The CDR3 spans 17 residues. Germline assignment: CDR1 SGHNT and CDR2 YYREEE (reference sequence). Trimming took off 1 base at V and 0 bases at J, with 11 bases between the two ends. Here the CDR3 reads CASSLSGAGSYNSPLHF. The CDR3, as DNA: TGTGCCAGCAGCTTGAGCGGGGCCGGCTCCTATAATTCACCCCTCCACTTT. The whole variable domain, filled in from reference TRBV5-4 and TRBJ1-6, reads ETGVTQSPTHLIKTRGQQVTLRCSSQSGHNTVSWYQQALGQGPQFIFQYYREEENGRGNFPPRFSGLQFPNYSSELNVNALELDDSALYLCASSLSGAGSYNSPLHFGNGTRLTVT.

V usage is TRBV10-2 and J usage is TRBJ2-7; 11 bases map to TRBD2. J gave up 2 bases and V 8 bases, and 11 bases lay outside the gene matches. Germline V lookup: CDR1 WSHSY, CDR2 SAAADI. The CDR3 covers 16 residues. CDR3 sequence: CASLPSGRKVAYEQYF. The CDR3 DNA follows: TGCGCCAGCCTCCCTAGCGGGAGGAAGGTGGCCTACGAGCAGTACTTC.

V and J are TRBV5-8 and TRBJ1-2; no clear D. The CDR3 loop spans 14 amino acids. The V and J ends lost 1 base and 3 bases respectively, with 10 bases between them. The V gene's germline CDR1 is SGHTS and CDR2 YDEGEE. The CDR3 protein is CASSLRQDHYGYTF. CDR3 nucleotide sequence: TGTGCCAGCAGCTTGCGTCAGGACCACTATGGCTACACCTTC. The full variable domain, in which reference TRBV5-8 and TRBJ1-2 provide the parts outside the CDR3, is EAGVTQSPTHLIKTRGQQATLRCSPISGHTSVYWYQQALGLGLQFLLWYDEGEERNRGNFPPRFSGRQFPNYSSELNVNALELEDSALYLCASSLRQDHYGYTFGSGTRLTVV.

The gene calls are TRBV29-1 and TRBJ2-7; D assignment may be TRBD1 or TRBD2 (5 bases each). Germline V gene data show CDR1 as SQVTM and CDR2 as ANQGSEA. The CDR3 totals 14 residues. Trimming removed 7 bases at V and 0 bases at J, with 16 bases between. CDR3 sequence: CSGKRDESSYEQYF. In DNA, the CDR3 is TGCAGCGGAAAACGGGACGAGAGCTCCTACGAGCAGTACTTC.

There are a few counts of this clone. CDR3 loop: CASKGGTGKYNEQFF. The CDR3 DNA follows: TGTGCCAGTAAGGGGGGGACAGGGAAATACAATGAGCAGTTCTTC. The chain carries TRBV19 and TRBJ2-1; 9 bases line up with TRBD1. This CDR3 has 15 residues. V was pared by 7 bases and J by 4 bases, with 8 bases of the junction left unmatched. Germline CDR1 and CDR2: LNHDA and SQIVND (reference sequence).

The chain combines TRBV6-6 with TRBJ2-7; 8 positions match TRBD1. CDR3 length equals 16 residues. J lost 3 bases, V lost 0 bases, and 7 bases had no gene match. Germline CDR1 reads MNHNY; CDR2 reads SVGAGI (reference sequence). Written as DNA, the CDR3 is TGTGCCAGCAGTTACTCCGGGACAGGCCCTAACTACGAGCAGTACTTC. It specifies CASSYSGTGPNYEQYF.

This sequence joins TRBV6-5 and TRBJ2-7; weak D call: TRBD1 (5 bases). Germline CDR1 MNHEY, CDR2 SVGAGI. The V end was cut by 0 bases, the J end by 0 bases, with 12 bases between. This CDR3 has 16 amino acids. The CDR3 spells CASSYSLNRFSYEQYF. CDR3 sequence (DNA): TGTGCCAGCAGTTACTCTCTTAACAGGTTCTCCTACGAGCAGTACTTC.

The V call is TRBV5-1, the J call TRBJ2-6; D is possibly TRBD1 (6 bases). The V gene lost 2 bases and the J gene lost 0 bases, with 12 bases spanning the gap. The CDR3 is 17 amino acids. Looked up from germline, CDR1 is SGHRS and CDR2 is YFSETQ. The CDR3 loop reads CASSLGTGTSGANVLTF. The DNA for the CDR3 is TGCGCCAGCAGCTTAGGTACAGGGACCTCTGGGGCCAACGTCCTGACTTTC.

The genes are TRBV7-8 and TRBJ2-7, with TRBD2 matching 15 bases. Trimming took 2 bases from V and 3 from J; bases not matched to a gene: 2. Germline values: CDR1 SGHVS, CDR2 FQNEAQ. This CDR3 is 16 amino acids long. The CDR3 DNA is TGTGCCAGCAGCTTATGGGGACTAGCGGGGGGCTACGAGCAGTACTTC. Translating it yields CASSLWGLAGGYEQYF.

This chain connects TRBV9 to TRBJ2-4; 10 nucleotides align to TRBD2. The CDR3 totals 18 residues. V lost 1 base, J lost 2 bases, and 9 bases stayed unmatched. Germline V lookup: CDR1 SGDLS, CDR2 YYNGEE. The CDR3 region is CASSVSLAGAGSKNIQYF. The DNA of the CDR3 is TGTGCCAGCAGCGTAAGTCTAGCGGGAGCGGGGTCCAAAAACATTCAGTACTTC. Supplemented by reference TRBV9 and TRBJ2-4, the full variable domain reads DSGVTQTPKHLITATGQRVTLRCSPRSGDLSVYWYQQSLDQGLQFLIQYYNGEERAKGNILERFSAQQFPDLHSELNLSSLELGDSALYFCASSVSLAGAGSKNIQYFGAGTRLSVL.

V is TRBV5-6 and J is TRBJ2-5, with D tentatively TRBD2 (5 bases). The CDR3 runs 16 residues. Germline V CDR1 and CDR2: SGHDT, YYEEEE. V was clipped by 0 bases and J by 5 bases, with 17 bases between them. The CDR3 reads CASSLVLAGRGETQYF. The CDR3 DNA reads TGTGCCAGCAGCTTGGTGCTAGCTGGACGAGGGGAGACCCAGTACTTC.

The chain joins TRBV11-3 to TRBJ2-2; D unresolved. With 3 bases removed from V and 9 bases from J, the gap between germline ends came to 8 bases. Germline CDR1 reads SGHNT; CDR2 reads YENEEA. The CDR3 is 12 amino acids. The CDR3 DNA reads TGTGCCAGCAGCTTGAACAGAAGGGAGCTGTTTTTT. This gives the protein CASSLNRRELFF.

This chain joins TRBV19 and TRBJ2-2, with D unclear. The CDR3 contains 11 residues. V was trimmed by 6 bases and J by 1 base, leaving 0 bases between them. CDR1 and CDR2 from the germline V gene are LNHDA and SQIVND (reference sequence). The CDR3 loop reads CASRNTGELFF. The DNA of the CDR3 is TGTGCCAGTAGGAACACCGGGGAGCTGTTTTTT. Filled out from reference TRBV19 and TRBJ2-2, the complete variable domain reads DGGITQSPKYLFRKEGQNVTLSCEQNLNHDAMYWYRQDPGQGLRLIYYSQIVNDFQKGDIAEGYSVSREKKESFPLTVTSAQKNPTAFYLCASRNTGELFFGEGSRLTVL.

The J gene is TRBJ1-1, the V gene TRBV6-5; possible D gene TRBD1, 5 bases. Germline CDR1 MNHEY, CDR2 SVGAGI. CDR3 length: 15 amino acids. Trimming pared 7 bases from V and 0 bases from J, leaving 15 bases between. CDR3: CASTEYKTVNTEAFF. The CDR3 bases are TGTGCCAGCACCGAATACAAGACAGTGAACACTGAAGCTTTCTTT.

The chain uses TRBV27 and TRBJ1-2; unclear D gene. The length of the CDR3 is 13 residues. V was clipped by 3 bases and J by 0 bases, with 5 bases between them. Germline assignment: CDR1 MNHEY and CDR2 SMNVEV (reference sequence). This CDR3 is CASSFIANYGYTF. The CDR3 coding sequence is TGTGCCAGCAGTTTTATCGCTAACTATGGCTACACCTTC.

CDR3 protein: CARKQGQGETQYF. Here the CDR3 DNA reads TGTGCCAGAAAACAGGGGCAAGGAGAGACCCAGTACTTC. The chain carries TRBV2 and TRBJ2-5; TRBD1 matches at 7 bases. The CDR3 runs 13 residues. Germline CDR1 reads SNHLY; CDR2 reads FYNNEI. Unmatched junction bases numbered 8, after V lost 9 bases and J lost 4 bases.

This clone was seen just once. V is TRBV6-5 and J is TRBJ1-2; TRBD1 matches 9 bases. The CDR3 contains 13 residues. Losses at the gene ends were 8 bases for V and 2 bases for J; bases not matched to a gene: 3. Germline CDR1 MNHEY, CDR2 SVGAGI. The CDR3 is CASAGTGNYGYTF. The DNA for the CDR3 is TGTGCCAGCGCCGGGACAGGGAACTATGGCTACACCTTC.

To note about this clone: Different DNA sequences within this sample yield the same CDR3. The CDR3 DNA is TGTGCCAGCAGCTTAGTGGGGGGGCCGAACACCGGGGAGCTGTTTTTT. It translates to CASSLVGGPNTGELFF. The V call is TRBV11-2, the J call TRBJ2-2; D might be TRBD2 (7 bases). The CDR3 covers 16 residues. V was cut by 1 base and J by 0 bases, with 9 bases left in between. The germline V gene has CDR1 SGHAT and CDR2 FQNNGV.

The chain combines TRBV5-1 with TRBJ2-7, with 7 bases fitting TRBD1. Germline CDR1 SGHRS, CDR2 YFSETQ. The CDR3 has 13 residues. J lost 3 bases, V lost 4 bases, and 4 bases had no gene match. The CDR3 loop is CASSMTGNYEQYF. The CDR3 DNA sequence: TGCGCCAGCAGCATGACAGGGAACTACGAGCAGTACTTC.

V gene TRBV4-1 combines with J gene TRBJ2-1; 8 bases are a match to TRBD1. This CDR3 is 14 amino acids long. Germline CDR1 and CDR2: MGHRA and YSYEKL. Germline trimming cut 6 bases from V and 6 bases from J; bases unmatched to any gene: 7. The CDR3 nucleotides are TGCGCCAGCAGAGACAGGGGATTTGGCAATGAGCAGTTCTTC. Encoded protein: CASRDRGFGNEQFF.

This clone occurred once. The V call is TRBV5-6, the J call TRBJ1-1; 7 bases map to TRBD1. Losses at the gene ends were 4 bases for V and 1 base for J; bases not matched to a gene: 7. CDR1 is SGHDT and CDR2 is YYEEEE in the germline V gene. The CDR3 runs 15 residues. CDR3 nucleotides: TGTGCCAGCAGCAGACCGACAGGGCCGAACACTGAAGCTTTCTTT. It translates to CASSRPTGPNTEAFF.